Listed here are 7 T cell receptor beta chains from one sample, sequenced in a study of blood T cell repertoires in COVID-19. Clones were read by immunoSEQ multiplex PCR, and TCRdb kept only the in-frame ones, dropping some. In the table there are 96,000 or so clones, around nine tenths of which are singletons. The specimen was peripheral blood. The receptors were gathered from a woman of 80 years or more with acute or convalescent COVID-19.

This clone showed up just a few times. The chain joins TRBV7-2 to TRBJ2-7, with 8 bases lining up with TRBD2. V lost 5 bases to trimming and J lost 1 base; unmatched junction nucleotides: 13. Germline V lookup: CDR1 SGHTA, CDR2 FQGNSA. The CDR3 runs to 17 residues. The DNA for the CDR3 is TGTGCCAGCAGCCGCCGGGGGGGGGCAGGAGGGTCCTACGAGCAGTACTTC. Its protein is CASSRRGGAGGSYEQYF. Looking up the rest from reference TRBV7-2 and TRBJ2-7 gives the full variable domain: GAGVSQSPSNKVTEKGKDVELRCDPISGHTALYWYRQSLGQGLEFLIYFQGNSAPDKSGLPSDRFSAERTGGSVSTLTIQRTQQEDSAVYLCASSRRGGAGGSYEQYFGPGTRLTVT.

This chain joins TRBV27 and TRBJ1-1; 9 positions agree with TRBD1. The CDR3 has 16 amino acids. The germline gives CDR1 MNHEY, CDR2 SMNVEV (reference sequence). V gave up 3 bases and J gave up 5 bases; unmatched junction bases: 10. The CDR3 nucleotides read TGTGCCAGCAGTTTCTTTGGGACAGGGACGAGGACTGAAGCTTTCTTT. This translates into CASSFFGTGTRTEAFF.

The rearrangement uses TRBV3-1 (or the pseudogene TRBV3-2) and TRBJ1-5; D possibly corresponds to TRBD1 (5 bases). The length of the CDR3 is 14 residues. Trimming stripped 1 base from V and 9 bases from J, with 13 bases between. The germline V gene encodes CDR1 LGHDT and CDR2 YNNKEL (reference sequence). In DNA, the CDR3 is TGTGCCAGCAGCCAAGCTAGCGGGGGGGGGCCCCAGCATTTT. Amino acids: CASSQASGGGPQHF.

This clone was seen a handful of times. V gene TRBV7-2 combines with J gene TRBJ2-7; TRBD2 matches 9 bases. The CDR3 is made up of 18 amino acids. From germline, CDR1 is SGHTA and CDR2 FQGNSA. Unmatched junction bases numbered 14, after V lost 5 bases and J lost 0 bases. CDR3 loop: CASSTFPGLAQSSYEQYF. The CDR3 DNA is TGTGCCAGCAGCACCTTCCCGGGACTAGCCCAGAGCTCCTACGAGCAGTACTTC.

This clone showed up just once. The chain employs TRBV3-1 (or the pseudogene TRBV3-2) and TRBJ1-1, with TRBD1 matching over 10 bases. The CDR3 covers 13 residues. Germline CDR1 and CDR2: LGHDT and YNNKEL (reference sequence). V gave up 2 bases and J gave up 10 bases; unmatched junction bases: 4. In nucleotides, the CDR3 is TGTGCCAGCAGCCAACTGGACAGGGGGTCAGCTTTCTTT. Translating it yields CASSQLDRGSAFF.

V gene TRBV30 combines with J gene TRBJ1-2; 8 bases fit TRBD1. This CDR3 contains 17 residues. The ends lost 2 bases at V and 8 bases at J; junction bases unmatched: 19. Germline V gene lookup returns CDR1 GTSNPN and CDR2 SVGIG (reference sequence). This CDR3 is CAWSPLAGAGGAEGYTF. CDR3 nucleotides: TGTGCCTGGAGTCCATTGGCCGGGGCAGGGGGCGCGGAGGGCTACACCTTC. Full variable domain (missing parts from reference TRBV30 and TRBJ1-2): SQTIHQWPATLVQPVGSPLSLECTVEGTSNPNLYWYRQAAGRGLQLLFYSVGIGQISSEVPQNLSASRPQDRQFILSSKKLLLSDSGFYLCAWSPLAGAGGAEGYTFGSGTRLTVV.

The V gene is TRBV5-4, the J gene TRBJ2-2; 8 nucleotides align to TRBD1. Germline V CDR1 and CDR2: SGHNT, YYREEE (reference sequence). The CDR3 has 18 residues. Unmatched junction bases numbered 7, after V lost 0 bases and J lost 0 bases. CDR3 in amino acids: CASSLDGTGFANTGELFF. CDR3 nucleotides: TGTGCCAGCAGCTTGGATGGGACAGGATTCGCGAACACCGGGGAGCTGTTTTTT.